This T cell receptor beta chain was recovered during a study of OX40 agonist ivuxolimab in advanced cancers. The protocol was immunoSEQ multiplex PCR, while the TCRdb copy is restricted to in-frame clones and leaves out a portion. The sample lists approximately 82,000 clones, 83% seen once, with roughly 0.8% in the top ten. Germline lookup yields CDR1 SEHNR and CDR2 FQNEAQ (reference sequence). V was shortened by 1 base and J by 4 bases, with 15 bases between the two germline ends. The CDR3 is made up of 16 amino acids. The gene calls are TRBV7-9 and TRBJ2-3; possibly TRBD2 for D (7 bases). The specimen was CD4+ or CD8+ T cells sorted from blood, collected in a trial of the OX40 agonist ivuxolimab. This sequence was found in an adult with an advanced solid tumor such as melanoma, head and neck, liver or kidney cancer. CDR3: CASSLGYGGGADTQYF. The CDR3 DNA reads TGTGCCAGCAGCTTAGGGTATGGCGGGGGCGCAGATACGCAGTATTTT. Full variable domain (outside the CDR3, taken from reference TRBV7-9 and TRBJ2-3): DTGVSQNPRHKITKRGQNVTFRCDPISEHNRLYWYRQTLGQGPEFLTYFQNEAQLEKSRLLSDRFSAERPKGSFSTLEIQRTEQGDSAMYLCASSLGYGGGADTQYFGPGTRLTVL.